Below, 28 T cell receptor beta chains from the same sample are listed, as sequenced in a study of PD-1 blockade in classical Hodgkin lymphoma (dated by TCRdb to the early 2020s). What the time point label conveys for this sample: newly diagnosed, previously untreated cHL patient sample. Library prep was done by the immunoSEQ multiplex PCR assay. This immuneACCESS table, as held by TCRdb, lists in-frame sequences with V and J called but not all clones. Of the missing ones, under half trace to an unresolved V gene in checked studies; the others have no known cause. The sample table lists about 7,100 clones, more than 60% of them with a count of one. Roughly 8.7% of the sample is in the top ten clones. The specimen sequenced was peripheral blood mononuclear cells (PBMCs). These receptors all come from a human donor with classical Hodgkin lymphoma.

This clone was recorded a few times. The chain employs TRBV2 and TRBJ2-5; D possibly uses TRBD1 or TRBD2 (5 bases each). Germline values: CDR1 SNHLY, CDR2 FYNNEI. The CDR3 covers 14 residues. Trimming pared 7 bases from V and 3 bases from J, leaving 15 bases between. For the CDR3, the DNA is TGTGCCAGCATGGGGGAGCGGTTGAAAGAGACCCAGTACTTC. This translates into CASMGERLKETQYF.

This chain connects TRBV7-2 to TRBJ2-1; D unclear. CDR3 length equals 15 residues. Between the trimmed V and J ends, which lost 5 bases and 0 bases, there was a span of 11 bases. Germline V CDR1 and CDR2: SGHTA, FQGNSA. CDR3 in DNA: TGTGCCAGCAGCCTAGACTGGGACTCCTACAATGAGCAGTTCTTC. Amino acids: CASSLDWDSYNEQFF.

The chain is built from TRBV10-3 and TRBJ2-5, with TRBD1 matching 10 bases. The germline V gene has CDR1 ENHRY and CDR2 SYGVKD. The CDR3 contains 15 residues. Trimming cost V 4 bases and J 4 bases; bases outside gene matches: 6. The CDR3 DNA reads TGTGCCATCAGTGGGGGGGACAGGGGTTCAGAGACCCAGTACTTC. It translates to CAISGGDRGSETQYF.

The gene calls are TRBV4-2 and TRBJ2-2, with a tentative D call TRBD1 (6 bases). V lost 1 base, J lost 0 bases, and 6 bases lay in between. The V gene's germline CDR1 is LGHNA and CDR2 YNFKEQ. The length of the CDR3 is 15 residues. The CDR3 sequence: CASSQGGPNTGELFF. The CDR3 coding sequence is TGTGCCAGCAGCCAAGGGGGGCCGAACACCGGGGAGCTGTTTTTT.

This clone was seen only a few times. The rearrangement links TRBV5-4 to TRBJ2-1, with TRBD2 matching 8 bases. CDR1 is SGHNT and CDR2 is YYREEE in the germline V gene (reference sequence). The CDR3 is 15 residues long. Losses at the gene ends were 5 bases for V and 8 bases for J; bases not matched to a gene: 12. This CDR3 is CASSSTGGRIDEQFF. CDR3 sequence (DNA): TGTGCCAGCAGTTCGACTGGCGGGAGGATTGATGAGCAGTTCTTC.

The rearrangement links TRBV18 to TRBJ2-1; unclear D gene. Trimming removed 0 bases at V and 4 bases at J, with 7 bases between. CDR3 length equals 14 residues. CDR1 KGHSH and CDR2 LQKENI come from the germline V gene. CDR3 sequence (DNA): TGTGCCAGCTCACCACCCAGCCTTTACAATGAGCAGTTCTTC. The encoded protein is CASSPPSLYNEQFF.

The chain is built from TRBV9 and TRBJ2-1; 13 positions match TRBD2. Germline V CDR1 and CDR2: SGDLS, YYNGEE. V lost 4 bases and J lost 8; bases outside the gene matches: 9. The CDR3 has 16 amino acids. DNA for the CDR3: TGTGCCAGCAGCCTGGGGACTAGCGGGGTTCTTGATGAGCAGTTCTTC. It encodes CASSLGTSGVLDEQFF.

The gene calls are TRBV9 and TRBJ2-3; 9 bases match TRBD2. The V gene's germline CDR1 is SGDLS and CDR2 YYNGEE. The CDR3 has 16 amino acids. The J segment lost 8 bases and the V segment lost 0 bases, leaving 10 bases of the junction unmatched. CDR3 protein: CASSVGLAGIPGTQYF. Written as DNA, the CDR3 is TGTGCCAGCAGCGTAGGGCTAGCGGGGATTCCCGGTACGCAGTATTTT.

The chain links TRBV15 to TRBJ2-7; D is perhaps TRBD1 (5 bases). Trimming took off 5 bases at V and 1 base at J, with 9 bases between the two ends. The CDR3 sequence is 13 residues long. Germline V gene sequence: CDR1 LNHNV, CDR2 YYDKDF (reference sequence). CDR3 amino acids: CATSARVSYEQYF. The CDR3 DNA reads as TGTGCCACCAGCGCCAGGGTTTCCTACGAGCAGTACTTC.

As concerns this clone: Other DNA variants within this sample encode the same CDR3. The rearrangement links TRBV18 to TRBJ2-6; D unclear. V was cut by 5 bases and J by 0 bases, with 5 bases left in between. CDR3 length: 14 residues. Germline V gives CDR1 KGHSH, CDR2 LQKENI. The CDR3, as DNA: TGTGCCAGCTCATCGGACTCTGGGGCCAACGTCCTGACTTTC. This gives the protein CASSSDSGANVLTF.

The chain combines TRBV11-2 with TRBJ1-3; D remains unclear. V was cut by 1 base and J by 0 bases, with 10 bases left in between. Germline CDR1 SGHAT, CDR2 FQNNGV. The length of the CDR3 is 16 residues. CDR3 DNA: TGTGCCAGCAGCTTAGTAACAGCGACCTCTGGAAACACCATATATTTT. Encoded protein: CASSLVTATSGNTIYF.

The genes are TRBV19 and TRBJ1-4, with 11 bases fitting TRBD1. Germline assignment: CDR1 LNHDA and CDR2 SQIVND (reference sequence). This CDR3 spans 14 amino acids. Trimming at V came to 7 bases and at J to 8 bases, leaving 6 bases not matched to a gene. The DNA of the CDR3 is TGTGCCAGTACTCCGGGGACAGGGGGAGAAAAACTGTTTTTT. This codes for CASTPGTGGEKLFF.

The V and J genes are TRBV6-1 and TRBJ1-1; unclear D gene. The CDR3 is 15 residues long. V was pared by 1 base and J by 1 base, with 10 bases between. Germline V gives CDR1 MNHNS, CDR2 SASEGT. CDR3 in DNA: TGTGCCAGCAGTGAAGGTCTGGCTGAGAACACTGAAGCTTTCTTT. Its protein is CASSEGLAENTEAFF.

The rearrangement joins TRBV7-6 to TRBJ2-3; D is possibly TRBD2 (5 bases). V was trimmed by 3 bases and J by 6 bases, leaving 16 bases between them. This CDR3 is built from 15 residues. The V gene's germline CDR1 is SGHVS and CDR2 FNYEAQ. CDR3 DNA: TGTGCCAGCAGCTTTAGTGTGACGGGAATGGATACGCAGTATTTT. Amino acid sequence: CASSFSVTGMDTQYF.

CDR3 bases: TGTGCCAGCTCACCAAGCCTACAGCTAGCACAAGAGACCCAGTACTTC. Its translation is CASSPSLQLAQETQYF. The chain joins TRBV18 to TRBJ2-5; tentatively, D is TRBD2 (5 bases). Germline V CDR1 and CDR2: KGHSH, LQKENI. This CDR3 has 16 amino acids. V was cut by 2 bases and J by 2 bases, with 15 bases left in between.

This rearrangement joins TRBV4-2 to TRBJ2-5, with D uncertain. The CDR3 is 13 amino acids. Trimming stripped 0 bases from V and 2 bases from J, with 4 bases between. Germline V CDR1 and CDR2: LGHNA, YNFKEQ. The CDR3 loop reads CASSQERQETQYF. The CDR3 nucleotides read TGTGCCAGCAGCCAAGAGCGGCAAGAGACCCAGTACTTC.

The chain links TRBV6-1 to TRBJ2-2, with TRBD2 as a possible D gene (5 bases). This CDR3 spans 14 amino acids. V lost 8 bases to trimming and J lost 4 bases, with 14 bases between them. From germline, CDR1 is MNHNS and CDR2 SASEGT. CDR3: CASGTGILTGELFF. DNA of the CDR3: TGTGCCAGCGGAACGGGAATTCTCACCGGGGAGCTGTTTTTT.

This clone has more than one count but fewer than ten. The rearrangement joins TRBV7-9 to TRBJ2-1; 7 bases agree with TRBD2. The V segment lost 2 bases and the J segment 7 bases; nucleotides outside the gene matches: 5. The CDR3 contains 14 residues. Germline loops: CDR1 SEHNR, CDR2 FQNEAQ (reference sequence). The CDR3 region is CASSLLNSGNEQFF. DNA for the CDR3: TGTGCCAGCAGCTTACTAAATAGCGGGAATGAGCAGTTCTTC.

The chain uses TRBV7-9 and TRBJ2-1; tentatively, D is TRBD2 (6 bases). Germline lookup yields CDR1 SEHNR and CDR2 FQNEAQ (reference sequence). The CDR3 is 14 residues long. V was pared by 1 base and J by 9 bases, with 13 bases between. This CDR3 is CASSLDLAIGEQFF. The CDR3 bases are TGTGCCAGCAGCTTAGACCTAGCGATTGGTGAGCAGTTCTTC.

This clone turned up a few times. The rearrangement uses TRBV7-8 and TRBJ2-1; tentatively, D is TRBD1 or TRBD2 (5 bases each). This CDR3 region has 14 residues. The germline gives CDR1 SGHVS, CDR2 FQNEAQ. Trimming took off 7 bases at V and 6 bases at J, with 16 bases between the two ends. DNA for the CDR3: TGTGCCAGCACCCCTCTGAGAGGGGTCAATGAGCAGTTCTTC. Translation: CASTPLRGVNEQFF.

The chain carries TRBV9 and TRBJ2-3, with TRBD2 matching over 10 bases. Looked up from germline, CDR1 is SGDLS and CDR2 is YYNGEE. V shed 0 bases, J shed 5 bases, and the junction held 6 bases outside the gene matches. The CDR3 spans 16 residues. As DNA, the CDR3 is TGTGCCAGCAGCGTAGAAAGCGGGAGGGCCGGAGATACGCAGTATTTT. This sequence encodes CASSVESGRAGDTQYF.

Note on this clone: Distinct nucleotide sequences in the sample also encode this CDR3. The gene calls are TRBV18 and TRBJ2-1; TRBD2 matches 8 bases. This CDR3 is built from 14 residues. Germline CDR1 KGHSH, CDR2 LQKENI. J gave up 8 bases and V 2 bases, and 5 bases lay outside the gene matches. The CDR3: CASSPDSGSDEQFF. CDR3 nucleotides: TGTGCCAGCTCACCAGACAGCGGGAGCGATGAGCAGTTCTTC.

This chain joins TRBV6-6 and TRBJ1-5; 10 nucleotides agree with TRBD1. Germline V gene sequence: CDR1 MNHNY, CDR2 SVGAGI (reference sequence). V trimming: 5 bases; J trimming: 2 bases; junction bases outside the gene matches: 3. The CDR3 loop spans 15 amino acids. The CDR3 protein is CASSGQGGRNQPQHF. The CDR3 DNA sequence: TGTGCCAGCAGTGGACAGGGGGGACGCAATCAGCCCCAGCATTTT.

The J gene is TRBJ2-3, the V gene TRBV10-3, with 10 bases identical to TRBD2. This CDR3 has 15 residues. V was clipped by 5 bases and J by 5 bases; unmatched bases: 7. Germline CDR1 reads ENHRY; CDR2 reads SYGVKD. CDR3 residues: CAISRLAGAGDTQYF. The CDR3 DNA is TGTGCCATCAGTCGTCTAGCGGGGGCGGGAGATACGCAGTATTTT.

This rearrangement joins TRBV4-1 to TRBJ2-3; no definite D call. This CDR3 region has 17 residues. V gave up 2 bases and J gave up 10 bases, with 25 bases separating them. The germline gives CDR1 MGHRA, CDR2 YSYEKL. In DNA form, the CDR3 reads TGCGCCAGCAGCCAACAACCAGGAGTCGCCCATGTATCCCCGCAGTATTTT. Translation gives CASSQQPGVAHVSPQYF.

This clone showed up just a few times. The V and J genes are TRBV2 and TRBJ2-1; 9 bases are a match to TRBD1. The V gene end was trimmed by 4 bases and the J gene end by 9 bases; junction bases not matched to a gene: 7. CDR1 and CDR2 (germline): SNHLY, FYNNEI. This CDR3 comprises 14 residues. The chain's CDR3 is CASSAGQGFGEQFF. Here the CDR3 DNA reads TGTGCCAGCAGTGCGGGACAGGGCTTCGGTGAGCAGTTCTTC.

The V gene is TRBV2, the J gene TRBJ1-2, with TRBD1 identical over 7 bases. The CDR3 totals 15 residues. Trimming took 7 bases from V and 8 from J; bases not matched to a gene: 16. CDR1 SNHLY and CDR2 FYNNEI come from the germline V gene. Here the CDR3 reads CASTPSGGGAEGYTF. The CDR3 nucleotides read TGTGCCAGCACTCCCTCGGGAGGGGGCGCAGAAGGCTACACCTTC. The variable domain in full, completed from reference TRBV2 and TRBJ1-2, reads EPEVTQTPSHQVTQMGQEVILRCVPISNHLYFYWYRQILGQKVEFLVSFYNNEISEKSEIFDDQFSVERPDGSNFTLKIRSTKLEDSAMYFCASTPSGGGAEGYTFGSGTRLTVV.

V and J are TRBV10-3 and TRBJ2-1, with 13 bases identical to TRBD2. Trimming removed 9 bases from V and 0 bases from J; junction bases left unmatched: 8. The CDR3 is 17 amino acids. Germline V CDR1 and CDR2: ENHRY, SYGVKD. CDR3 bases: TGTGCCATTGGACTAGCGGGGGCCCCTAGCTCCTACAATGAGCAGTTCTTC. Its protein is CAIGLAGAPSSYNEQFF.